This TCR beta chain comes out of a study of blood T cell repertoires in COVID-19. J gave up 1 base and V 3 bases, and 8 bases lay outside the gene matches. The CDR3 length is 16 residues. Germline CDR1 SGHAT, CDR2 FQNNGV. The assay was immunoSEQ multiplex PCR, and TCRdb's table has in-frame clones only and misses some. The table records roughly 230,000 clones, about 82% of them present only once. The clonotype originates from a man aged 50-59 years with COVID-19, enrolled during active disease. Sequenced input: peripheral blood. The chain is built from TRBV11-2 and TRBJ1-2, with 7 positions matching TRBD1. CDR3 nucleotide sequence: TGTGCCAGCAGCTTTAAGGGACAGATTATTAACTATGGCTACACCTTC. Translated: CASSFKGQIINYGYTF.